This note documents a single T cell receptor beta chain sequence. Which antigen it targets is not known. Base qualities are not provided; no much larger clone lies one nucleotide away. This record belongs to a study of T cell repertoires in cytomegalovirus infection (dated by TCRdb to between 2018 and 2020). Regarding the study in general: Because public TCR beta signatures pointed to carriage of CMV infection together with the matching HLA type, the HLA type of each donor mattered for the analysis. Overall study outcomes, separate from this receptor: Carriers of CMV infection plus the relevant HLA type were discriminated by the cumulative frequency of public TCR beta family members in the study cohort and in an independent roughly 370-donor cohort. In the ex vivo response, HLA-C-restricted CMV-specific TCR beta clonotypes were dominant, and in two of eight donors the single most frequent clonotype came from this HLA-C-restricted group.

Via the germline V gene, CDR1 is MNHEY and CDR2 SVGEGT. The CDR3 contains 16 residues, cysteine and phenylalanine counted. Only the CDR3 portion is preserved as DNA: 48 bases, with reading frame beginning at the first base. V is cut by 3 bases and J by 0 bases, and the space between the germline ends is 14 bases. The sequencer listed for this sample is Illumina HiSeq 1500. The public reads were reprocessed in TCRdb via fastp at Q25 and MiXCR, keeping in-frame beta chains. Each entry merges the rows of one CDR3 protein and shows their most common DNA and genes. The table for this sample lists 510,000 or so distinct CDR3 sequences; around a quarter of them were counted only once. The top ten constitute about 13% of the sample.

The specimen was PBMCs. The chain was built from TRBV6-2 or TRBV6-3 and TRBJ1-1, and possibly TRBD1, on 5 matching bases. The TCR comes from a human donor in good health (CMV status not recorded). Some clones in this sample may be carry-over from other donors' samples. The CDR3: CASSYTTGTLNTEAFF. The bases read TGTGCCAGCAGTTATACCACCGGGACGCTGAACACTGAAGCTTTCTTT.